The 28 T cell receptor beta chains reported below all come from one sample, sequenced in a study of blood T cell repertoires in COVID-19. This table comes from immunoSEQ multiplex PCR, and its TCRdb copy is limited to in-frame clones, with some not included. This sample has 300,000 or so clones, with more than 75% found just once. Sequencing used peripheral blood. These receptors came from a woman in her fifties or sixties who had recovered from COVID-19.

The rearrangement uses TRBV7-2 and TRBJ1-1; 7 bases fit TRBD1. J was trimmed by 0 bases and V by 4 bases; bases with no gene match: 5. Per the germline V gene, CDR1 is SGHTA and CDR2 is FQGNSA. This CDR3 is built from 15 residues. In nucleotides, the CDR3 is TGTGCCAGCAGCTCCTACAGGGGTCTGAACACTGAAGCTTTCTTT. It codes for CASSSYRGLNTEAFF.

The chain links TRBV28 to TRBJ2-1; tentative D call: TRBD2 (7 bases). V was cut by 2 bases and J by 6 bases, with 11 bases left in between. Germline loops: CDR1 MDHEN, CDR2 SYDVKM. The CDR3 is 14 amino acids. The CDR3 region has the DNA TGTGCCAGCAGTTTAGGGGGGGGCTTCAATGAGCAGTTCTTC. It translates to CASSLGGGFNEQFF.

This sequence joins TRBV6-2 or TRBV6-3 and TRBJ2-7; tentatively, D is TRBD1 (5 bases). Per germline, CDR1 MNHEY and CDR2 SVGEGT. The length of the CDR3 is 14 residues. Trimming removed 2 bases at V and 4 bases at J, with 12 bases between. The CDR3 reads CASSYQGRRYEQYF. DNA of the CDR3: TGTGCCAGCAGTTACCAGGGCAGGCGATACGAGCAGTACTTC.

This clone was detected once. The V call is TRBV6-5, the J call TRBJ1-4; 7 bases agree with TRBD1. From germline, CDR1 is MNHEY and CDR2 SVGAGI. CDR3 length: 15 amino acids. J lost 0 bases, V lost 6 bases, and 4 bases had no gene match. The CDR3 bases are TGTGCCAGCAGGACAGGGTCCCCAACTAATGAAAAACTGTTTTTT. Amino acids: CASRTGSPTNEKLFF.

Concerning this clone itself: The junction shows a germline mismatch at one end, possibly a read error. V usage is TRBV10-3 and J usage is TRBJ2-5; 9 bases line up with TRBD2. CDR1 is ENHRY, CDR2 SYGVKD, per germline. The CDR3 covers 15 residues. The CDR3 region has the DNA TGTGCCATCAGTGAGAGCGGGGGGCCCCAAGGGACCCAGTACTTC. Translating it yields CAISESGGPQGTQYF.

The V gene is TRBV30, the J gene TRBJ1-2; no reliable D call. V lost 3 bases to trimming and J lost 3 bases, with 14 bases between them. CDR3 size: 14 residues. Germline values: CDR1 GTSNPN, CDR2 SVGIG (reference sequence). The CDR3 region has the DNA TGTGCCTGGAGCCGCGGGGAGAGGGACTATGGCTACACCTTC. It yields the protein CAWSRGERDYGYTF.

This clone came up once. The chain employs TRBV30 and TRBJ1-1, with D perhaps TRBD1 (6 bases). The CDR3 loop spans 14 amino acids. Germline values: CDR1 GTSNPN, CDR2 SVGIG (reference sequence). V lost 3 bases, J lost 6 bases, and 17 bases lay in between. CDR3 sequence: CAWRKGVDGAEAFF. CDR3 coding DNA: TGTGCCTGGAGGAAGGGGGTTGATGGTGCTGAAGCTTTCTTT.

The V call is TRBV15, the J call TRBJ2-7; D is possibly TRBD1 (5 bases). Trimming removed 3 bases at V and 3 bases at J, with 6 bases between. The CDR3 consists of 12 residues. Germline V gene lookup returns CDR1 LNHNV and CDR2 YYDKDF (reference sequence). The CDR3, as DNA: TGTGCCACCAGCAGTACAGGCTACGAGCAGTACTTC. It yields the protein CATSSTGYEQYF.

The chain combines TRBV28 with TRBJ1-1; no clear D gene. V was cut by 3 bases and J by 6 bases, with 17 bases left in between. There are 15 residues in the CDR3. In germline, CDR1 is MDHEN, CDR2 SYDVKM. This CDR3 is CASSFQSYSYPEAFF. The CDR3 region has the DNA TGTGCCAGCAGTTTTCAGTCGTATTCGTATCCTGAAGCTTTCTTT.

This clone appeared a single time. The J gene is TRBJ1-1, the V gene TRBV6-5; 11 positions agree with TRBD1. CDR3 size: 14 residues. The J segment lost 9 bases and the V segment lost 4 bases, leaving 7 bases of the junction unmatched. Germline CDR1 MNHEY, CDR2 SVGAGI. In nucleotides, the CDR3 is TGTGCCAGCAGTTTTGGGGACAGGGGGACCAAAGCTTTCTTT. Its protein is CASSFGDRGTKAFF.

The V and J genes are TRBV18 and TRBJ2-1, with 10 positions matching TRBD1. Germline V gives CDR1 KGHSH, CDR2 LQKENI. With V trimmed by 2 bases and J by 6 bases, 16 bases remained unmatched. The CDR3 loop spans 19 amino acids. In DNA form, the CDR3 reads TGTGCCAGCTCACCAAGGGGACAGGGGCCATTTTCCGCCATCAATGAGCAGTTCTTC. It yields the protein CASSPRGQGPFSAINEQFF.

The chain links TRBV4-3 to TRBJ2-7, with 8 bases that match TRBD1. The germline V gene encodes CDR1 LGHNA and CDR2 YSLEER. This CDR3 has 16 amino acids. Unmatched junction bases numbered 10, after V lost 4 bases and J lost 2 bases. CDR3 DNA sequence: TGCGCCAGCAGCCCGTCAGGGACAGGCGAGACCTACGAGCAGTACTTC. It translates to CASSPSGTGETYEQYF.

The V gene is TRBV6-4, the J gene TRBJ2-3, with TRBD1 identical over 11 bases. Germline V gene lookup returns CDR1 MRHNA and CDR2 SNTAGT. V gave up 2 bases and J gave up 5 bases; unmatched junction bases: 0. CDR3 size: 14 residues. CDR3 sequence reads: CASSDGTGGDTQYF. CDR3 bases: TGTGCCAGCAGTGACGGGACAGGGGGAGATACGCAGTATTTT.

The chain joins TRBV9 to TRBJ2-3; D is perhaps TRBD2 (6 bases). The V end lost 1 base, the J end lost 0 bases, and 12 bases lay between the germline ends. This CDR3 contains 16 residues. The V gene's germline CDR1 is SGDLS and CDR2 YYNGEE. CDR3 DNA sequence: TGTGCCAGCAGCGTACTTAGCGGAGCTAGCACAGATACGCAGTATTTT. Residues: CASSVLSGASTDTQYF.

The chain recombines TRBV7-9 with TRBJ2-5, with TRBD2 matching 8 bases. Germline V gene lookup returns CDR1 SEHNR and CDR2 FQNEAQ (reference sequence). Germline trimming cut 7 bases from V and 14 bases from J; bases unmatched to any gene: 12. The CDR3 extends over 12 amino acids. The CDR3 bases are TGTGCCAGCACTCCGGGGGGGGCCCGCCTCTACTTC. Translating it yields CASTPGGARLYF.

The gene calls are TRBV4-3 and TRBJ2-5; D may be TRBD2 (6 bases). This CDR3 has 14 amino acids. Germline-derived CDR1 and CDR2 are LGHNA and YSLEER. V gave up 0 bases and J gave up 3 bases, with 8 bases separating them. CDR3 region: CASSQEIAEETQYF. Written as DNA, the CDR3 is TGCGCCAGCAGCCAAGAAATAGCGGAAGAGACCCAGTACTTC.

This chain connects TRBV7-9 to TRBJ2-7; TRBD2 aligns across 7 bases. With V trimmed by 2 bases and J by 5 bases, 15 bases remained unmatched. The germline CDR1 and CDR2 sequences are SEHNR and FQNEAQ (reference sequence). The length of the CDR3 is 17 residues. CDR3: CASSLTFTGGSINEQYF. The CDR3 DNA reads TGTGCCAGCAGCTTAACTTTTACGGGCGGGAGCATCAACGAGCAGTACTTC.

The gene calls are TRBV5-1 and TRBJ2-5; 9 nucleotides match TRBD2. This CDR3 is 17 amino acids long. V gave up 0 bases and J gave up 1 base; unmatched junction bases: 7. CDR1 and CDR2 (germline): SGHRS, YFSETQ. The CDR3 region has the DNA TGCGCCAGCAGCTTGGATGTAGCGGGAGTCATCCAAGAGACCCAGTACTTC. This gives the protein CASSLDVAGVIQETQYF.

The chain employs TRBV2 and TRBJ2-1, with TRBD1 matching over 9 bases. The CDR3 has 15 residues. From germline, CDR1 is SNHLY and CDR2 FYNNEI. The V segment lost 4 bases and the J segment 0 bases; nucleotides outside the gene matches: 1. The CDR3 DNA reads as TGTGCCAGCAGTGCGGACAGGGGCTCCTACAATGAGCAGTTCTTC. Its translation is CASSADRGSYNEQFF. Complete variable domain (other parts from reference TRBV2 and TRBJ2-1): EPEVTQTPSHQVTQMGQEVILRCVPISNHLYFYWYRQILGQKVEFLVSFYNNEISEKSEIFDDQFSVERPDGSNFTLKIRSTKLEDSAMYFCASSADRGSYNEQFFGPGTRLTVL.

This sequence joins TRBV28 and TRBJ1-1; no firm D call. The germline V gene has CDR1 MDHEN and CDR2 SYDVKM. Trimming cost V 5 bases and J 4 bases, with 20 bases left between them. The CDR3 extends over 16 amino acids. CDR3 in amino acids: CASSPSEGSTFTEAFF. Written as DNA, the CDR3 is TGTGCCAGCAGTCCAAGTGAAGGGAGCACCTTCACTGAAGCTTTCTTT.

DNA for the CDR3: TGTGCCAGCTCACCACTGAGTGGGAGCCCTAGCACAGATACGCAGTATTTT. It is translated as CASSPLSGSPSTDTQYF. The rearrangement joins TRBV18 to TRBJ2-3; a possible D gene is TRBD2 (5 bases). With 1 base removed from V and 0 bases from J, the gap between germline ends came to 14 bases. The CDR3 sequence is 17 residues long. Germline lookup yields CDR1 KGHSH and CDR2 LQKENI.

The rearrangement uses TRBV5-1 and TRBJ2-1; 10 bases map to TRBD2. CDR1 SGHRS and CDR2 YFSETQ come from the germline V gene. The CDR3 extends over 15 amino acids. V was pared by 8 bases and J by 8 bases, with 13 bases of the junction left unmatched. The CDR3 sequence: CASQTGTSVGDEQFF. The CDR3 nucleotides read TGCGCCAGTCAGACCGGGACTAGCGTTGGAGATGAGCAGTTCTTC.

This clone came up once. The V gene is TRBV5-1, the J gene TRBJ1-1; D is possibly TRBD1 (5 bases). Trimming shortened V by 5 bases and J by 5 bases, and 22 bases separated the two germline ends. Per the germline V gene, CDR1 is SGHRS and CDR2 is YFSETQ. This CDR3 contains 16 residues. The CDR3, as DNA: TGCGCCAGCAGACTCGACCCAGCGGGGCTGGGGACTGAAGCTTTCTTT. Translation gives CASRLDPAGLGTEAFF.

V is TRBV6-6 and J is TRBJ2-7; no reliable D call. The CDR3 totals 14 residues. Germline lookup yields CDR1 MNHNY and CDR2 SVGAGI (reference sequence). Trimming stripped 8 bases from V and 1 base from J, with 15 bases between. CDR3 nucleotides: TGTGCCAGCGTAAGACGGGTGGATTCCTACGAGCAGTACTTC. Amino acid sequence: CASVRRVDSYEQYF.

This clone was seen a handful of times. The chain couples TRBV24-1 to TRBJ2-6, with 8 bases lining up with TRBD2. Germline assignment: CDR1 KGHDR and CDR2 SFDVKD. The CDR3 spans 15 residues. V trimming: 6 bases; J trimming: 2 bases; junction bases outside the gene matches: 2. CDR3 coding DNA: TGTGCCACCAGTCCAGCGGGGGCTGGGGCCAACGTCCTGACTTTC. This translates into CATSPAGAGANVLTF.

The gene calls are TRBV2 and TRBJ1-3, with 7 bases identical to TRBD1. V dropped 10 bases and J dropped 0; count of bases not matched to a gene: 9. In germline, CDR1 is SNHLY, CDR2 FYNNEI. This CDR3 is 15 amino acids long. Here the CDR3 reads CATIPGQLSGNTIYF. The CDR3 DNA reads TGTGCCACAATACCGGGACAGCTCTCTGGAAACACCATATATTTT.

Written as DNA, the CDR3 is TGTGCCAGCAGCGTAGGACAGGGGCATTACGAGCAGTACTTC. Its translation: CASSVGQGHYEQYF. The V and J genes are TRBV9 and TRBJ2-7, with 8 bases that match TRBD1. The CDR3 has 14 residues. Germline V CDR1 and CDR2: SGDLS, YYNGEE. The V segment lost 0 bases and the J segment 4 bases; nucleotides outside the gene matches: 3. The variable domain in full, completed from reference TRBV9 and TRBJ2-7, reads DSGVTQTPKHLITATGQRVTLRCSPRSGDLSVYWYQQSLDQGLQFLIQYYNGEERAKGNILERFSAQQFPDLHSELNLSSLELGDSALYFCASSVGQGHYEQYFGPGTRLTVT.

This chain links TRBV6-5 with TRBJ1-6; 9 nucleotides line up with TRBD1. V gave up 4 bases and J gave up 13 bases; unmatched junction bases: 11. Germline V gives CDR1 MNHEY, CDR2 SVGAGI. The CDR3 loop spans 15 amino acids. The CDR3 DNA sequence: TGTGCCAGCAGTTCCCAGGGGACAGGGAGATACCCCCTCCACTTT. Translated: CASSSQGTGRYPLHF.